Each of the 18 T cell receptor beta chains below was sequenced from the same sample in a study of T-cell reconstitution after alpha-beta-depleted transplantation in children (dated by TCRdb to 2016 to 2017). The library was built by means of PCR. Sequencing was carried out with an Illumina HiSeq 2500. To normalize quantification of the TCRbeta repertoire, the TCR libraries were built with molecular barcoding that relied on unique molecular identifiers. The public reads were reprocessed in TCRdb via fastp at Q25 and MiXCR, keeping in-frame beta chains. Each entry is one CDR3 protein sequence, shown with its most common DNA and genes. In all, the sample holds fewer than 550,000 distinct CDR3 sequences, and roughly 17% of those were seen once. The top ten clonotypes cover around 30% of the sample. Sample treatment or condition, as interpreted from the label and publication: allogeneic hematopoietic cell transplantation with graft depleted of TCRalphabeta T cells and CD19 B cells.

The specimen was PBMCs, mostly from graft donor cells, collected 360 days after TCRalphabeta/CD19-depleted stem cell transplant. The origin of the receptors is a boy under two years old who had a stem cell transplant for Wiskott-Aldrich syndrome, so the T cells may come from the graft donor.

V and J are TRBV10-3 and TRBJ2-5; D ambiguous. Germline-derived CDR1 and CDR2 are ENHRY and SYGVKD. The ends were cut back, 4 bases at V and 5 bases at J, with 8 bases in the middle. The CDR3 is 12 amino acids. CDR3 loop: CAISADTETQYF. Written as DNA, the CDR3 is TGTGCCATCAGTGCGGATACGGAGACCCAGTACTTC.

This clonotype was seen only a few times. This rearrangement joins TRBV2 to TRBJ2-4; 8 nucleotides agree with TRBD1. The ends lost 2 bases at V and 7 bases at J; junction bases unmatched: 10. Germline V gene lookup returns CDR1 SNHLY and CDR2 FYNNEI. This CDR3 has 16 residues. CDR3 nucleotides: TGTGCCAGCAGTGAAAGGACAGGGAGCGGCGTGAACATTCAGTACTTC. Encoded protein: CASSERTGSGVNIQYF. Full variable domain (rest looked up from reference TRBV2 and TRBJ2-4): EPEVTQTPSHQVTQMGQEVILRCVPISNHLYFYWYRQILGQKVEFLVSFYNNEISEKSEIFDDQFSVERPDGSNFTLKIRSTKLEDSAMYFCASSERTGSGVNIQYFGAGTRLSVL.

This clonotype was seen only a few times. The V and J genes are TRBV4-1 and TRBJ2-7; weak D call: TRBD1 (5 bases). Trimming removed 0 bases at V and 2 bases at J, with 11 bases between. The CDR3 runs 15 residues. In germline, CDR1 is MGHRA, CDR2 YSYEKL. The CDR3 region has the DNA TGCGCCAGCAGCCAAGACAGGGTATCCACCTACGAGCAGTACTTC. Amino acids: CASSQDRVSTYEQYF.

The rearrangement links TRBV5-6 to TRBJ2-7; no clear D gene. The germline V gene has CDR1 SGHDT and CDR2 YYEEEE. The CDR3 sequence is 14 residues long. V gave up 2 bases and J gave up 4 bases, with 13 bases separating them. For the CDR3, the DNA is TGTGCCAGCAGCTTTACAGCAGGAAAATACGAGCAGTACTTC. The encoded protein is CASSFTAGKYEQYF.

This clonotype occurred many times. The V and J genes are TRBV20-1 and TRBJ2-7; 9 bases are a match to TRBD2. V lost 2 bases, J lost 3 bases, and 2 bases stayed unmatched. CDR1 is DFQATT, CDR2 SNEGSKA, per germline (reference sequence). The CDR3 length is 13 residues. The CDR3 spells CSARNSGSYEQYF. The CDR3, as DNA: TGCAGTGCTAGAAATAGCGGGAGCTACGAGCAGTACTTC.

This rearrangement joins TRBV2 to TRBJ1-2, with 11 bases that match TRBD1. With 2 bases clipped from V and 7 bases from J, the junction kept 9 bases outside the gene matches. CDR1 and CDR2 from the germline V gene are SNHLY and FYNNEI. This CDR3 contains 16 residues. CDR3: CASSERRGTGGRGYTF. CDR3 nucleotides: TGTGCCAGCAGTGAAAGGCGGGGGACAGGGGGACGTGGCTACACCTTC.

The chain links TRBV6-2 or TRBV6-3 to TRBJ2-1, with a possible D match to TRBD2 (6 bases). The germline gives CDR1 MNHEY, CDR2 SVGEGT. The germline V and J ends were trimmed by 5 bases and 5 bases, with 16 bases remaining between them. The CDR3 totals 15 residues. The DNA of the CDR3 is TGTGCCAGCAGTCGTCCGCCTGGACTACACAATGAGCAGTTCTTC. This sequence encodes CASSRPPGLHNEQFF.

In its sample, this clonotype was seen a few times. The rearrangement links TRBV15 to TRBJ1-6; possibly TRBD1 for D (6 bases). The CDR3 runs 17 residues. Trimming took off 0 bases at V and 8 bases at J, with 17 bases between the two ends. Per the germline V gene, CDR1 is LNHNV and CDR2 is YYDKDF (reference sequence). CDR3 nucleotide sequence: TGTGCCACCAGCAGAGACAAAAGCAGGGGAGGGGATTCACCCCTCCACTTT. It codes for CATSRDKSRGGDSPLHF.

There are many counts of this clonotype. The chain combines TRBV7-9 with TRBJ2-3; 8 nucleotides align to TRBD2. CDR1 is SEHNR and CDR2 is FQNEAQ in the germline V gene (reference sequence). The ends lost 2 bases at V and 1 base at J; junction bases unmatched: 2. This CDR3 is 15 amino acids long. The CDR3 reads CASSLSGGRTDTQYF. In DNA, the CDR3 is TGTGCCAGCAGCTTAAGCGGGGGACGCACAGATACGCAGTATTTT.

For the CDR3, the DNA is TGCAGCGTACCCGGGACTAGCGGATACGAGCAGTACTTC. It yields the protein CSVPGTSGYEQYF. The J gene is TRBJ2-7, the V gene TRBV29-1; 11 bases agree with TRBD2. Germline loops: CDR1 SQVTM, CDR2 ANQGSEA. The junction had 5 bases not matched to a gene; V was cut back by 6 bases and J by 4 bases. The CDR3 is 13 amino acids.

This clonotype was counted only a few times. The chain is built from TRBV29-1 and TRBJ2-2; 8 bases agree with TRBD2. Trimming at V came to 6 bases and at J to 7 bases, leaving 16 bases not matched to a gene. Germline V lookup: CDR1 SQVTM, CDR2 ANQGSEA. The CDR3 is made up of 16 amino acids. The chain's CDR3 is CSVLKPGLGEIGELFF. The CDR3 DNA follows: TGCAGCGTACTAAAACCGGGACTAGGAGAGATCGGGGAGCTGTTTTTT.

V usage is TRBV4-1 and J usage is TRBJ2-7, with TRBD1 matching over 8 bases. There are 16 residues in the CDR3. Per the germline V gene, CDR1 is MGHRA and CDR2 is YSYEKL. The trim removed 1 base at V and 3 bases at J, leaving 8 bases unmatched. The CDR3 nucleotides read TGCGCCAGCAGCCAAGGACAGGGGAGGCGCTTCTACGAGCAGTACTTC. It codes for CASSQGQGRRFYEQYF.

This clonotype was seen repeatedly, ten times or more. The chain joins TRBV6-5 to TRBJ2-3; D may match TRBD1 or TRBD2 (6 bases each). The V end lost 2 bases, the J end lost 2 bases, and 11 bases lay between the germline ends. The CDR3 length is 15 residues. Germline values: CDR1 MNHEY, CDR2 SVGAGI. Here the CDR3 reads CASSYTRGPTDTQYF. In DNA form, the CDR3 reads TGTGCCAGCAGTTACACCCGGGGGCCCACAGATACGCAGTATTTT.

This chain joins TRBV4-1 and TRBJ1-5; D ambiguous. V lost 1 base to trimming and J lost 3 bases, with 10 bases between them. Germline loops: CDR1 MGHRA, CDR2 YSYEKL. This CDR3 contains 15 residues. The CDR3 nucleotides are TGCGCCAGCAGCCAAGTCTGGTGGACCAATCAGCCCCAGCATTTT. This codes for CASSQVWWTNQPQHF.

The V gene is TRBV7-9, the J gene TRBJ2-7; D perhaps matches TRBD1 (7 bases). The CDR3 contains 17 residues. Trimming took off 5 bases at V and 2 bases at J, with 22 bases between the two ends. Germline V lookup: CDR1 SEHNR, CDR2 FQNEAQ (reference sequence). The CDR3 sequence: CASSGDTTGDSPYEQYF. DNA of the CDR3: TGTGCCAGCAGCGGTGACACTACAGGGGACTCGCCCTACGAGCAGTACTTC.

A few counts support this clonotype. Here the CDR3 reads CASPSGWKTGPDNEQFF. CDR3 bases: TGTGCCAGCCCCTCAGGCTGGAAGACAGGTCCGGACAATGAGCAGTTCTTC. V and J are TRBV2 and TRBJ2-1; D is possibly TRBD1 (6 bases). This CDR3 is built from 17 residues. Between the trimmed V and J ends, which lost 8 bases and 5 bases, there was a span of 25 bases. Germline V gene sequence: CDR1 SNHLY, CDR2 FYNNEI. Supplemented by reference TRBV2 and TRBJ2-1, the full variable domain reads EPEVTQTPSHQVTQMGQEVILRCVPISNHLYFYWYRQILGQKVEFLVSFYNNEISEKSEIFDDQFSVERPDGSNFTLKIRSTKLEDSAMYFCASPSGWKTGPDNEQFFGPGTRLTVL.

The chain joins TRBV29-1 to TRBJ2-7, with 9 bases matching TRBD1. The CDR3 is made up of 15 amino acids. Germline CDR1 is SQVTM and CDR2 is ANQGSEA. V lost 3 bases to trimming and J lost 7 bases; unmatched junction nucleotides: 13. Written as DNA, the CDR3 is TGCAGCGTTGATGGGGGGACAGGGAATTCTCGTGAGCAGTACTTC. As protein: CSVDGGTGNSREQYF.

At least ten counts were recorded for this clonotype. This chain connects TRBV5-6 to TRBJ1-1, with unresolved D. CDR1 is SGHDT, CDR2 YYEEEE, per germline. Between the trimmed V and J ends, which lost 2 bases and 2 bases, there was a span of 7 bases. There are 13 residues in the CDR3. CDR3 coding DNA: TGTGCCAGCAGCTTCCGGCACAACACTGAAGCTTTCTTT. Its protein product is CASSFRHNTEAFF.